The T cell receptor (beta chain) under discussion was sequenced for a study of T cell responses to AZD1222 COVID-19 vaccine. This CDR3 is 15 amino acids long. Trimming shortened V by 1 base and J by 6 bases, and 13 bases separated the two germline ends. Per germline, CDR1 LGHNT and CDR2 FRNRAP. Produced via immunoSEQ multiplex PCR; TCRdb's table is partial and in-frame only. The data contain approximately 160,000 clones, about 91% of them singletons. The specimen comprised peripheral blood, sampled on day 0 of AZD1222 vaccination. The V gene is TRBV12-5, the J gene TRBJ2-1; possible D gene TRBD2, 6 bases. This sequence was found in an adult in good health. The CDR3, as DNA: TGTGCTAGTGGTTTGGGACTAGAAGGGGTCAATGAGCAGTTCTTC. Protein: CASGLGLEGVNEQFF.